The 10 T cell receptor beta chains below were found in one sample sequenced in a study of identical twins (dated by TCRdb to the mid-2010s). The library relied on 5' RACE. The sample was run on an Illumina HiSeq 2000. Through fastp at Q25 and MiXCR, TCRdb rebuilt clones from the public reads, retaining in-frame beta chains. Each entry is one CDR3 protein sequence, shown with its most common DNA and genes. The sample table lists 1.5 million to 2 million distinct CDR3 sequences, about 32% of them with a count of one. Roughly 0.3% of the sample is in the top ten clones. The sequenced sample was cord blood. The receptors originated from a newborn girl in good health.

The chain employs TRBV7-2 and TRBJ2-1; 9 positions match TRBD2. Germline V CDR1 and CDR2: SGHTA, FQGNSA. The junction had 8 bases not matched to a gene; V was cut back by 1 base and J by 7 bases. The CDR3 is 16 amino acids. In DNA form, the CDR3 reads TGTGCCAGCAGCTTAGACCTAGCGGGATCGAGGAATGAGCAGTTCTTC. It codes for CASSLDLAGSRNEQFF.

This clonotype appeared a few times. V usage is TRBV10-3 and J usage is TRBJ1-1, with 9 positions matching TRBD1. Unmatched junction bases numbered 5, after V lost 5 bases and J lost 1 base. The CDR3 has 15 residues. Germline CDR1 reads ENHRY; CDR2 reads SYGVKD. CDR3 amino acids: CAISKPGQGNTEAFF. The CDR3 bases are TGTGCCATCAGTAAGCCGGGACAGGGGAACACTGAAGCTTTCTTT.

To note about this clonotype: A much more abundant neighbour one base away suggests this may be a read error. This chain links TRBV6-6 with TRBJ1-4; D is unclear. V lost 8 bases to trimming and J lost 7 bases, with 8 bases between them. The germline gives CDR1 MNHNY, CDR2 SVGAGI (reference sequence). The CDR3 loop spans 11 amino acids. The CDR3 sequence: CASGEGEKLFF. In DNA, the CDR3 is TGTGCCAGCGGTGAGGGTGAAAAACTGTTTTTT.

Regarding this clonotype: A read error may be the cause here, since a much bigger clone is one base away. The genes are TRBV28 and TRBJ2-7; 7 nucleotides match TRBD1. Trimming cost V 6 bases and J 3 bases; bases outside gene matches: 11. CDR1 and CDR2 from the germline V gene are MDHEN and SYDVKM. The CDR3 is made up of 15 amino acids. The CDR3 here is CASSPGLGGHYEQYF. The CDR3, as DNA: TGTGCCAGCAGCCCTGGATTAGGGGGCCACTACGAGCAGTACTTC.

The chain joins TRBV12-3 or TRBV12-4 to TRBJ2-1; 8 nucleotides match TRBD2. This CDR3 is built from 14 residues. The V gene end was trimmed by 8 bases and the J gene end by 4 bases; junction bases not matched to a gene: 7. CDR3 nucleotide sequence: TGTGCCAGCCGGGAGGGCCGGAGATACAATGAGCAGTTCTTC. Its protein is CASREGRRYNEQFF.

This clonotype was counted ten times or more. CDR3 protein: CASSVTGTNEKLFF. The CDR3 DNA reads as TGTGCCAGCAGCGTAACAGGGACCAATGAAAAACTGTTTTTT. V and J are TRBV7-2 and TRBJ1-4, with D possibly TRBD1 on 6 matching bases. V was shortened by 5 bases and J by 5 bases, with 12 bases between the two germline ends. Germline CDR1 is SGHTA and CDR2 is FQGNSA. The CDR3 contains 14 residues.

The genes are TRBV10-3 and TRBJ2-7, with TRBD1 as a possible D gene (6 bases). Germline V gene data show CDR1 as ENHRY and CDR2 as SYGVKD. This CDR3 contains 12 residues. Between the trimmed V and J ends, which lost 3 bases and 12 bases, there was a span of 15 bases. CDR3 region: CAISDSQGIRYF. Here the CDR3 DNA reads TGTGCCATCAGTGACTCCCAGGGGATACGGTACTTC.

This clonotype has a handful of counts. This chain links TRBV20-1 with TRBJ1-1; D may be TRBD1 (5 bases). V was clipped by 0 bases and J by 5 bases, with 10 bases between them. Germline CDR1 DFQATT, CDR2 SNEGSKA (reference sequence). The CDR3 is made up of 13 amino acids. The DNA for the CDR3 is TGCAGTGCTAGAGACAGGGTTGGTACTGAAGCTTTCTTT. Protein: CSARDRVGTEAFF.

CDR3 in amino acids: CAISDGRESTDTQYF. The CDR3 DNA sequence: TGTGCCATCAGTGATGGGCGGGAAAGCACAGATACGCAGTATTTT. The V and J genes are TRBV10-3 and TRBJ2-3, with a weak D call TRBD2 (6 bases). V was pared by 3 bases and J by 0 bases, with 10 bases between. The CDR3 totals 15 residues. The germline V gene has CDR1 ENHRY and CDR2 SYGVKD.

This chain joins TRBV27 and TRBJ1-2, with a tentative D call TRBD1 (5 bases). The CDR3 totals 14 residues. The germline gives CDR1 MNHEY, CDR2 SMNVEV (reference sequence). Trimming took off 4 bases at V and 3 bases at J, with 12 bases between the two ends. CDR3 residues: CASSSRGEHYGYTF. DNA for the CDR3: TGTGCCAGCAGTTCGAGGGGAGAGCACTATGGCTACACCTTC.